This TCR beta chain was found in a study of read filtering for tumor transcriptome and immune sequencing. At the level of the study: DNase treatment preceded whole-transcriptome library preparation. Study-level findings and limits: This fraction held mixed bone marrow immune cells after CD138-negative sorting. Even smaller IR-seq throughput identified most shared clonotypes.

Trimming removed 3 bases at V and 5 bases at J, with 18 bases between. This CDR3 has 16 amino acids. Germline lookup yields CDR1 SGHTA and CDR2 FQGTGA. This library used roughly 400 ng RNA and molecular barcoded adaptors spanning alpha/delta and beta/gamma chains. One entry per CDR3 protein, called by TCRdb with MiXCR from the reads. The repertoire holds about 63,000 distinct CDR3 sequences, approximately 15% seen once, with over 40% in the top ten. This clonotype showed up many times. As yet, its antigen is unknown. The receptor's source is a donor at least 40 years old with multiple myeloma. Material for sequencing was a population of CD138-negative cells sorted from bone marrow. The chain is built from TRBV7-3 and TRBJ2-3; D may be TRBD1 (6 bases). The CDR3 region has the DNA TGTGCCAGCAGCTTTTCCACAGGGTTCGGTGAAGATACGCAGTATTTT. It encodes CASSFSTGFGEDTQYF.